The entry below gives a single T cell receptor (beta chain) sequence along with its context. The antigen is not known. After extraction with the RNeasy kit, roughly 0.45 to 1 ug of the RNA was reverse transcribed using random hexamers. The immunoSEQ assay covered 54 Vbeta and 13 Jbeta segments for CDR3. MiXCR was run by TCRdb on the immunoSEQ multiplex PCR reads, yielding one entry per CDR3 protein. Of fewer than 350,000 distinct CDR3 sequences in the sample, 70% to 90% were seen once. Germline loops: CDR1 MNHEY, CDR2 SMNVEV (reference sequence). Trimming took off 0 bases at V and 2 bases at J, with 8 bases between the two ends. The CDR3 spans 15 residues. The study sequenced TCR beta in blood CD8+ and CD4+ T cells. Both CD4+ and CD8+ T cells were negatively isolated, and TEMRA cells underwent FACS enrichment. This sample is drawn from a study of CD8 T cells in Susac syndrome. Whole-study findings and limits: In its TCR sequencing and HLA analysis, the study acknowledged that the number of individuals was relatively small.

The chain carries TRBV27 and TRBJ2-1, with no clear D. Material for sequencing was CD8+ T cells from PBMCs. The TCR originated in a human donor with multiple sclerosis. In DNA form, the CDR3 reads TGTGCCAGCAGTTTATCGGGCGCCACCTACAATGAGCAGTTCTTC. This sequence encodes CASSLSGATYNEQFF.